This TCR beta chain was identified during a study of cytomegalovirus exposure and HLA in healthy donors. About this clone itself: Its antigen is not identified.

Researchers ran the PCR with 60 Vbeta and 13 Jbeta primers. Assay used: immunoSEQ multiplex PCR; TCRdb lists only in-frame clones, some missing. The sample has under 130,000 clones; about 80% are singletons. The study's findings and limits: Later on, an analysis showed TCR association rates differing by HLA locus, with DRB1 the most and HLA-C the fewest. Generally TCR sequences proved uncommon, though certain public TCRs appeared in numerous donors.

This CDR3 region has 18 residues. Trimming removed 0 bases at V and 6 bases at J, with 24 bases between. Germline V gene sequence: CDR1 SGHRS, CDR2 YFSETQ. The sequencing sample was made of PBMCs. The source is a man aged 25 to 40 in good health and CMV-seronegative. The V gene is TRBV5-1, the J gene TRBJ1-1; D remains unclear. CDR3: CASSLGRWDIDLGAEAFF. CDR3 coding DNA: TGCGCCAGCAGCTTGGGGCGCTGGGATATCGATCTCGGGGCTGAAGCTTTCTTT.